These 32 T cell receptor beta chains were sequenced from one sample in a study of blood T cell repertoires in COVID-19. Clones were sequenced by immunoSEQ multiplex PCR, and TCRdb holds only the in-frame ones, with some missing. The data contain 150,000 to 200,000 clones, roughly 84% of them singletons. The sample was peripheral blood. The receptors originated from a woman of 80 years or more with active or convalescent COVID-19.

Comment on this clone: Its ends do not fully match the called genes, so a read error is possible. This rearrangement joins TRBV6-5 to TRBJ1-6; D remains ambiguous. This CDR3 is 15 amino acids long. CDR1 MNHEY and CDR2 SVGAGI come from the germline V gene. The CDR3 sequence is CASSDSAWSNSPLHF. CDR3 bases: TGTGCCAGCAGTGACTCGGCCTGGAGTAATTCACCCCTCCACTTT.

The chain links TRBV2 to TRBJ1-5, with 7 bases matching TRBD1. Per the germline V gene, CDR1 is SNHLY and CDR2 is FYNNEI. J lost 0 bases, V lost 7 bases, and 6 bases had no gene match. The CDR3 is made up of 15 amino acids. CDR3 in DNA: TGTGCCAGCAAACCCACAGGGGCTAGCAATCAGCCCCAGCATTTT. Protein sequence: CASKPTGASNQPQHF.

The chain recombines TRBV6-5 with TRBJ1-5, with 8 nucleotides matching TRBD1. V dropped 6 bases and J dropped 2; count of bases not matched to a gene: 3. Per the germline V gene, CDR1 is MNHEY and CDR2 is SVGAGI. The length of the CDR3 is 14 residues. CDR3 loop: CASRQTGGNQPQHF. The CDR3 coding sequence is TGTGCCAGCAGGCAGACAGGGGGCAATCAGCCCCAGCATTTT.

The rearrangement uses TRBV10-3 and TRBJ2-7; a weak D match, TRBD1 (6 bases). This CDR3 has 15 amino acids. V lost 3 bases to trimming and J lost 4 bases, with 16 bases between them. Looked up from germline, CDR1 is ENHRY and CDR2 is SYGVKD. CDR3 loop: CAISDGGGRGYEQYF. In nucleotides, the CDR3 is TGTGCCATCAGTGATGGGGGCGGCAGGGGATACGAGCAGTACTTC.

This clone was observed once. The CDR3 protein is CASRHPPYFHEQYF. The CDR3 DNA follows: TGCGCCAGCAGACACCCCCCTTATTTCCACGAGCAGTACTTC. This rearrangement joins TRBV23-1 to TRBJ2-7; D is ambiguous. TRBV23-1 is marked as an open reading frame, function uncertain. The CDR3 covers 14 residues. Trimming pared 6 bases from V and 5 bases from J, leaving 17 bases between.

The chain couples TRBV2 to TRBJ2-7, with D maybe TRBD2 (6 bases). The germline CDR1 and CDR2 sequences are SNHLY and FYNNEI. The CDR3 is 16 amino acids. V lost 5 bases and J 2 bases, leaving 19 bases between the germline ends. CDR3 in amino acids: CASSIIGGMGPYEQYF. CDR3 sequence (DNA): TGTGCCAGCAGTATTATTGGGGGGATGGGCCCCTACGAGCAGTACTTC.

The chain has TRBV27 and TRBJ1-4; TRBD1 matches at 10 bases. V shed 5 bases and J 8 bases; nucleotides not matched to a gene: 5. The germline V gene has CDR1 MNHEY and CDR2 SMNVEV (reference sequence). The CDR3 totals 14 residues. The CDR3 reads CASSGTGVGEKLFF. The DNA for the CDR3 is TGTGCCAGCAGTGGGACAGGGGTGGGAGAAAAACTGTTTTTT.

The J gene is TRBJ1-3, the V gene TRBV5-1; 8 nucleotides match TRBD1. The ends lost 0 bases at V and 0 bases at J; junction bases unmatched: 8. Germline CDR1 reads SGHRS; CDR2 reads YFSETQ. The CDR3 consists of 18 residues. The CDR3 reads CASSLAWGQAISGNTIYF. The CDR3 coding sequence is TGCGCCAGCAGCTTGGCATGGGGACAGGCGATCTCTGGAAACACCATATATTTT.

The genes are TRBV18 and TRBJ1-1; possibly TRBD1 for D (6 bases). Per the germline V gene, CDR1 is KGHSH and CDR2 is LQKENI. This CDR3 has 15 amino acids. Trimming shortened V by 2 bases and J by 1 base, and 11 bases separated the two germline ends. The CDR3 spells CASSPKPGENTEAFF. DNA for the CDR3: TGTGCCAGCTCACCAAAACCAGGGGAGAACACTGAAGCTTTCTTT.

The chain uses TRBV30 and TRBJ2-7; D might be TRBD1 (7 bases). V gave up 4 bases and J gave up 2 bases, with 9 bases separating them. CDR1 and CDR2 from the germline V gene are GTSNPN and SVGIG (reference sequence). The CDR3 consists of 12 residues. The CDR3 region is CAWTGGTYEQYF. The CDR3 bases are TGTGCCTGGACAGGGGGGACCTACGAGCAGTACTTC.

DNA for the CDR3: TGTGCCAGCAGCGAAAAACAGAACCTTAACACCGGGGAGCTGTTTTTT. Protein sequence: CASSEKQNLNTGELFF. J is TRBJ2-2 and V is TRBV14; D remains unclear. With 5 bases removed from V and 2 bases from J, the gap between germline ends came to 15 bases. Germline lookup yields CDR1 SGHDN and CDR2 FVKESK. This CDR3 region has 16 residues.

This chain connects TRBV2 to TRBJ2-4; D possibly corresponds to TRBD2 (5 bases). This CDR3 comprises 14 residues. Germline CDR1 and CDR2: SNHLY and FYNNEI. Trimming stripped 3 bases from V and 7 bases from J, with 13 bases between. The CDR3: CASSDVNGGNIQYF. CDR3 bases: TGTGCCAGCAGTGACGTCAACGGCGGGAACATTCAGTACTTC.

This chain joins TRBV10-2 and TRBJ2-3, with D uncertain. CDR1 WSHSY and CDR2 SAAADI come from the germline V gene. V was shortened by 1 base and J by 7 bases, with 6 bases between the two germline ends. The CDR3 is made up of 12 amino acids. CDR3 in DNA: TGCGCCAGCAGTGAGTTTCAAAATACGCAGTATTTT. Protein: CASSEFQNTQYF.

This clone was picked up one time. The chain is built from TRBV7-2 and TRBJ2-7, with D possibly TRBD1 on 6 matching bases. This CDR3 contains 13 residues. Trimming pared 5 bases from V and 9 bases from J, leaving 17 bases between. Germline lookup yields CDR1 SGHTA and CDR2 FQGNSA. CDR3 sequence: CASSTVTGRRQYF. CDR3 in DNA: TGTGCCAGCAGCACCGTCACAGGGCGAAGGCAGTACTTC.

This chain uses TRBV18 with TRBJ1-2, with 11 bases aligning to TRBD1. The germline CDR1 and CDR2 sequences are KGHSH and LQKENI. Losses at the gene ends were 4 bases for V and 7 bases for J; bases not matched to a gene: 8. The length of the CDR3 is 15 residues. CDR3 sequence (DNA): TGTGCCAGCTCACTGGACAGGGGGCCGGTTTTTGGCTACACCTTC. Translated, it gives CASSLDRGPVFGYTF. Supplemented by reference TRBV18 and TRBJ1-2, the full variable domain reads NAGVMQNPRHLVRRRGQEARLRCSPMKGHSHVYWYRQLPEEGLKFMVYLQKENIIDESGMPKERFSAEFPKEGPSILRIQQVVRGDSAAYFCASSLDRGPVFGYTFGSGTRLTVV.

The gene calls are TRBV7-9 and TRBJ2-1; TRBD1 matches at 9 bases. Germline trimming cut 6 bases from V and 5 bases from J; bases unmatched to any gene: 8. Per the germline V gene, CDR1 is SEHNR and CDR2 is FQNEAQ (reference sequence). The CDR3 loop spans 15 amino acids. CDR3 loop: CASRPGQGQNNEQFF. CDR3 DNA: TGTGCCAGCAGACCGGGACAGGGACAAAACAATGAGCAGTTCTTC.

The rearrangement joins TRBV3-1 (or the pseudogene TRBV3-2) to TRBJ1-3; unclear D gene. The CDR3 has 15 residues. Germline-derived CDR1 and CDR2 are LGHDT and YNNKEL (reference sequence). V lost 0 bases, J lost 0 bases, and 6 bases lay in between. The CDR3 region is CASSQDGLSGNTIYF. For the CDR3, the DNA is TGTGCCAGCAGCCAAGACGGACTCTCTGGAAACACCATATATTTT.

V gene TRBV7-9 combines with J gene TRBJ1-2, with no clear D. CDR3 length: 15 amino acids. Trimming pared 3 bases from V and 5 bases from J, leaving 16 bases between. Germline V lookup: CDR1 SEHNR, CDR2 FQNEAQ (reference sequence). The CDR3 DNA reads as TGTGCCAGCAGCTTTGACGAGAGCCCCGGGTATGGCTACACCTTC. Amino acids: CASSFDESPGYGYTF. The variable domain in full, with the rest retrieved from reference TRBV7-9 and TRBJ1-2, is DTGVSQNPRHKITKRGQNVTFRCDPISEHNRLYWYRQTLGQGPEFLTYFQNEAQLEKSRLLSDRFSAERPKGSFSTLEIQRTEQGDSAMYLCASSFDESPGYGYTFGSGTRLTVV.

The chain uses TRBV30 and TRBJ1-5; TRBD1 aligns across 9 bases. Trimming at V came to 0 bases and at J to 6 bases, leaving 9 bases not matched to a gene. The V gene's germline CDR1 is GTSNPN and CDR2 SVGIG (reference sequence). The CDR3 length is 16 residues. The CDR3 spells CAWSVTGQGLSQPQHF. The CDR3 nucleotides are TGTGCCTGGAGTGTAACGGGACAGGGACTTAGTCAGCCCCAGCATTTT.

The chain carries TRBV6-1 and TRBJ2-1; a possible D gene is TRBD2 (6 bases). From germline, CDR1 is MNHNS and CDR2 SASEGT. The CDR3 covers 17 residues. Trimming shortened V by 3 bases and J by 4 bases, and 19 bases separated the two germline ends. The CDR3: CASSDGRRGLPYNEQFF. The CDR3, as DNA: TGTGCCAGCAGTGACGGAAGGCGGGGTCTCCCTTACAATGAGCAGTTCTTC.

In the case of this clone: Distinct nucleotide sequences in the sample also encode this CDR3. V is TRBV19 and J is TRBJ1-3, with 7 bases aligning to TRBD1. This CDR3 region has 14 residues. Germline V gene sequence: CDR1 LNHDA, CDR2 SQIVND (reference sequence). V shed 4 bases, J shed 4 bases, and the junction held 4 bases outside the gene matches. The CDR3 loop is CASSTQGSGNTIYF. The CDR3 DNA follows: TGTGCCAGTAGTACACAGGGGTCCGGAAACACCATATATTTT.

This clone was seen a few times. CDR3 DNA: TGTGCCAGCAGCCCCTCGGGCGGGAACGAGCAGTTCTTC. It yields the protein CASSPSGGNEQFF. This chain joins TRBV3-1 (or the pseudogene TRBV3-2) and TRBJ2-1; tentative D call: TRBD2 (6 bases). Trimming left V 4 bases short and J 10 bases short, with 14 bases between. Looked up from germline, CDR1 is LGHDT and CDR2 is YNNKEL (reference sequence). This CDR3 region has 13 residues.

This chain uses TRBV27 with TRBJ1-1, with TRBD1 matching over 10 bases. Germline V gives CDR1 MNHEY, CDR2 SMNVEV (reference sequence). V trimming: 5 bases; J trimming: 1 base; junction bases outside the gene matches: 10. The CDR3 totals 17 residues. CDR3 residues: CASSPRQGASWNTEAFF. For the CDR3, the DNA is TGTGCCAGCAGTCCTAGACAGGGGGCTTCATGGAACACTGAAGCTTTCTTT.

The chain recombines TRBV30 with TRBJ2-7, with 10 bases matching TRBD1. CDR3 size: 14 residues. Germline values: CDR1 GTSNPN, CDR2 SVGIG (reference sequence). Trimming removed 3 bases from V and 5 bases from J; junction bases left unmatched: 7. The CDR3 loop is CAWSADRGLDEQYF. CDR3 sequence (DNA): TGTGCCTGGAGCGCCGACAGGGGGCTGGACGAGCAGTACTTC.

Regarding this clone: Sequence at one end of the junction differs from germline and may be a read error. The chain carries TRBV29-1 and TRBJ1-1, with D possibly TRBD1 on 6 matching bases. The CDR3 has 13 amino acids. Germline CDR1 is SQVTM and CDR2 is ANQGSEA. CDR3 bases: TGCAGCGTGGAAGGACAGCCGAACACTGAAGCTTTCTTT. It specifies CSVEGQPNTEAFF.

The chain joins TRBV6-2 or TRBV6-3 to TRBJ1-2, with 7 positions matching TRBD1. CDR1 and CDR2 from the germline V gene are MNHEY and SVGEGT. The V and J ends lost 2 bases and 7 bases, in that order; junction bases with no gene match: 10. The CDR3 length is 15 residues. The chain's CDR3 is CASSYPGTAPVGYTF. The DNA of the CDR3 is TGTGCCAGCAGTTACCCCGGGACAGCCCCCGTTGGCTACACCTTC.

The chain uses TRBV28 and TRBJ1-2; D gene ambiguous. This CDR3 contains 12 residues. Between the trimmed V and J ends, which lost 3 bases and 4 bases, there was a span of 6 bases. CDR1 and CDR2 from the germline V gene are MDHEN and SYDVKM. CDR3 region: CASSFGLYGYTF. DNA of the CDR3: TGTGCCAGCAGTTTCGGTCTCTATGGCTACACCTTC.

The CDR3 loop reads CASSPPAGAYGYTF. In nucleotides, the CDR3 is TGTGCCAGCAGCCCGCCTGCAGGGGCCTATGGCTACACCTTC. The chain carries TRBV7-9 and TRBJ1-2; D perhaps matches TRBD1 (6 bases). Per the germline V gene, CDR1 is SEHNR and CDR2 is FQNEAQ (reference sequence). Trimming shortened V by 5 bases and J by 4 bases, and 14 bases separated the two germline ends. This CDR3 is 14 amino acids long.

The V and J genes are TRBV6-2 or TRBV6-3 and TRBJ1-1; 7 bases line up with TRBD1. The germline V gene encodes CDR1 MNHEY and CDR2 SVGEGT. This CDR3 region has 13 residues. The V segment lost 2 bases and the J segment 5 bases; nucleotides outside the gene matches: 2. The CDR3 coding sequence is TGTGCCAGCAGTTACCTGGGACAGACTGAAGCTTTCTTT. As protein: CASSYLGQTEAFF.

The chain employs TRBV19 and TRBJ1-1, with a weak D call TRBD1 (6 bases). Trimming cost V 5 bases and J 1 base, with 17 bases left between them. CDR1 is LNHDA and CDR2 is SQIVND in the germline V gene (reference sequence). The CDR3 has 16 residues. In DNA form, the CDR3 reads TGTGCCAGTAGTTCTGCTGGGGGCCAAACGAACACTGAAGCTTTCTTT. This encodes CASSSAGGQTNTEAFF.

About this clone: Distinct nucleotide sequences in the sample also encode this CDR3. The V call is TRBV6-2 or TRBV6-3, the J call TRBJ1-1; D unclear. Trimming took off 0 bases at V and 8 bases at J, with 4 bases between the two ends. This CDR3 spans 11 amino acids. The V gene's germline CDR1 is MNHEY and CDR2 SVGEGT. The CDR3 nucleotides read TGTGCCAGCAGTTACTCGGCAGAAGCTTTCTTT. Translating it yields CASSYSAEAFF.

V gene TRBV11-2 combines with J gene TRBJ1-5; D unresolved. Trimming took off 0 bases at V and 7 bases at J, with 4 bases between the two ends. The CDR3 totals 12 residues. Germline-derived CDR1 and CDR2 are SGHAT and FQNNGV. The CDR3 DNA sequence: TGTGCCAGCAGCTTAGATAGACAGCCCCAGCATTTT. Translated: CASSLDRQPQHF.